The next 19 T cell receptor beta chains were all read from a single sample in a study of T cells expressing NK-cell markers. Reanalyzing the 5' RACE reads, TCRdb keeps one entry per CDR3 protein, without DNA. Its table lists around 550,000 distinct CDR3 sequences. Material for sequencing was blood T cells: a sorted CD56 or NKG2C T cell subset, CD4+ or CD8+ T cells, or bulk PBMC T cells (not recorded which). The receptors here all came from a man aged 18 to 30 in good health.

The chain uses TRBV7-9 and TRBJ2-7; without DNA, the TCRdb call of TRBD2 cannot be checked. Germline CDR1 is SEHNR and CDR2 is FQNEAQ (reference sequence). This CDR3 has 16 residues. The CDR3 region is CASSLGGSGRIDEQYF.

This chain uses TRBV13 with TRBJ1-5. There are 15 residues in the CDR3. Germline-derived CDR1 and CDR2 are PRHDT and FYEKMQ (reference sequence). CDR3 sequence reads: CASSQGGASNQPQHF.

V is TRBV5-5 and J is TRBJ2-7. Germline CDR1 SGHKS, CDR2 YYEKEE (reference sequence). The CDR3 is made up of 11 amino acids. This CDR3 reads CASFRGVEQYF.

The chain uses TRBV11-2 and TRBJ2-3; TCRdb names TRBD2, which stays unverified in the absence of DNA. The CDR3 extends over 16 amino acids. Germline CDR1 and CDR2: SGHAT and FQNNGV. This CDR3 is CASSLEGREGSDTQYF.

The rearrangement uses TRBV20-1 and TRBJ1-2. The germline CDR1 and CDR2 sequences are DFQATT and SNEGSKA (reference sequence). The CDR3 totals 11 residues. The CDR3 sequence is CSARDYIGYTF.

The chain is built from TRBV25-1 and TRBJ1-6; the TRBD1 assignment by TCRdb is unverifiable without DNA. CDR1 and CDR2 (germline): MGHDK, SYGVNS. CDR3 size: 15 residues. This chain's CDR3 is CASSDTTGATSPLHF.

This chain links TRBV10-3 with TRBJ2-6. The CDR3 length is 14 residues. Germline CDR1 is ENHRY and CDR2 is SYGVKD. The CDR3 loop is CAIRPSSGANVLTF.

The chain links TRBV6-5 to TRBJ2-5; TCRdb lists TRBD1, though no DNA is available to test this call. Germline values: CDR1 MNHEY, CDR2 SVGAGI. The CDR3 consists of 14 residues. The CDR3 region is CASSYWVALETQYF.

The chain employs TRBV24-1 and TRBJ2-3; TCRdb outputs TRBD1, but without DNA this stays unchecked. This CDR3 has 15 amino acids. The V gene's germline CDR1 is KGHDR and CDR2 SFDVKD. CDR3 protein: CATRARTGPTDTQYF.

V usage is TRBV12-3 or TRBV12-4 and J usage is TRBJ1-1; the D call from TCRdb, TRBD1, cannot be confirmed without DNA. This CDR3 has 12 residues. The CDR3 loop is CASSSNRNEAFF.

V and J are TRBV30 and TRBJ1-1; TCRdb outputs TRBD1, but without DNA this stays unchecked. This CDR3 contains 13 residues. Germline CDR1 and CDR2: GTSNPN and SVGIG (reference sequence). The CDR3 loop reads CAWTTGVWTEAFF.

This chain joins TRBV10-3 and TRBJ1-2. The germline gives CDR1 ENHRY, CDR2 SYGVKD. The CDR3 covers 12 residues. CDR3 protein: CAITSGPDGYTF.

This sequence joins TRBV24-1 and TRBJ2-7; the TRBD1 assignment by TCRdb is unverifiable without DNA. There are 13 residues in the CDR3. Per germline, CDR1 KGHDR and CDR2 SFDVKD. The CDR3 loop is CATSSRQGTEQYF.

The chain recombines TRBV6-2 or TRBV6-3 with TRBJ2-7. The CDR3 contains 11 residues. Germline assignment: CDR1 MNHEY and CDR2 SVGEGT. CDR3 residues: CASSHYYEQYF.

The V gene is TRBV29-1, the J gene TRBJ2-7. Per the germline V gene, CDR1 is SQVTM and CDR2 is ANQGSEA. The CDR3 runs to 14 residues. The CDR3 loop is CSVASRVGSYEQYF.

The chain joins TRBV7-6 to TRBJ2-1; TCRdb indicates TRBD1, and absent DNA this call remains unverified. Germline CDR1 reads SGHVS; CDR2 reads FNYEAQ. The CDR3 consists of 16 residues. CDR3: CASSRGSGQNYNEQFF.

The chain carries TRBV15 and TRBJ2-1; lacking DNA, the TRBD1 call made by TCRdb goes unchecked. Germline V gene sequence: CDR1 LNHNV, CDR2 YYDKDF (reference sequence). This CDR3 region has 15 residues. The CDR3 region is CATSRTGLNYNEQFF.

This sequence joins TRBV19 and TRBJ2-3; as DNA is missing, the TRBD2 call by TCRdb cannot be tested. Per germline, CDR1 LNHDA and CDR2 SQIVND (reference sequence). This CDR3 region has 13 residues. The CDR3 here is CASSIERRASVYF.

V gene TRBV6-1 combines with J gene TRBJ1-6; TCRdb picks TRBD1, but there is no DNA to check that call. The CDR3 runs 15 residues. Germline CDR1 MNHNS, CDR2 SASEGT. The CDR3 spells CASRPTGPATSPLHF.